Listed here are 9 T cell receptor beta chains from one sample, sequenced in a study of cytomegalovirus exposure and HLA in healthy donors. Both 60 Vbeta primers and 13 Jbeta primers went into the PCR. Clones were read by immunoSEQ multiplex PCR, and TCRdb kept only the in-frame ones, dropping some. The sample lists about 140,000 clones, roughly 83% occurring once. Material for sequencing was PBMCs. The origin of the receptors is a man aged 40-50 years in good health and CMV-seropositive.

The rearrangement joins TRBV5-1 to TRBJ2-2; 9 positions match TRBD1. Germline V gives CDR1 SGHRS, CDR2 YFSETQ. Trimming at V came to 4 bases and at J to 5 bases, leaving 3 bases not matched to a gene. This CDR3 contains 14 residues. The CDR3 loop reads CASSRDRGTGELFF. CDR3 nucleotide sequence: TGCGCCAGCAGCCGTGACAGGGGGACCGGGGAGCTGTTTTTT.

This chain connects TRBV19 to TRBJ1-2; D is possibly TRBD1 (5 bases). The germline V gene encodes CDR1 LNHDA and CDR2 SQIVND (reference sequence). The CDR3 consists of 16 residues. Trimming pared 8 bases from V and 1 base from J, leaving 20 bases between. The CDR3 loop is CASLPLVGGVNYGYTF. Here the CDR3 DNA reads TGTGCCAGTCTCCCATTGGTGGGGGGAGTTAACTATGGCTACACCTTC.

This sequence joins TRBV19 and TRBJ1-3; D is unresolved. The CDR3 sequence is 15 residues long. Germline V gives CDR1 LNHDA, CDR2 SQIVND (reference sequence). Trimming removed 1 base from V and 3 bases from J, with 10 bases in between. CDR3 loop: CASSIVGAVGNTIYF. CDR3 coding DNA: TGTGCCAGTAGTATAGTTGGTGCGGTTGGAAACACCATATATTTT.

Note on this clone: Other DNA sequences in this specimen translate into the identical CDR3. This sequence joins TRBV5-1 and TRBJ1-1; a weak D match, TRBD1 (6 bases). The CDR3 contains 13 residues. Germline CDR1 is SGHRS and CDR2 is YFSETQ. The V end lost 3 bases, the J end lost 1 base, and 7 bases lay between the germline ends. This chain's CDR3 is CASSSQGNTEAFF. CDR3 coding DNA: TGCGCCAGCAGCTCACAGGGGAACACTGAAGCTTTCTTT.

In DNA form, the CDR3 reads TGTGCCAGCAGTGGGGGACAGAGGAACACTGAAGCTTTCTTT. Translating it yields CASSGGQRNTEAFF. This sequence joins TRBV2 and TRBJ1-1, with 7 bases aligning to TRBD1. Germline CDR1 is SNHLY and CDR2 is FYNNEI. The J segment lost 1 base and the V segment lost 4 bases, leaving 3 bases of the junction unmatched. The CDR3 spans 14 residues.

The V gene is TRBV6-5, the J gene TRBJ1-3; 7 bases line up with TRBD1. J was trimmed by 6 bases and V by 3 bases; bases with no gene match: 8. Per the germline V gene, CDR1 is MNHEY and CDR2 is SVGAGI. This CDR3 has 15 amino acids. The CDR3 protein is CASSYSLGQTNTIYF. The CDR3 region has the DNA TGTGCCAGCAGTTATTCGCTGGGACAGACAAACACCATATATTTT.

The chain carries TRBV5-4 and TRBJ1-2, with TRBD1 identical over 8 bases. The CDR3 has 14 residues. V lost 3 bases and J lost 0; bases outside the gene matches: 1. Germline CDR1 reads SGHNT; CDR2 reads YYREEE (reference sequence). The CDR3 loop is CASSSGGANYGYTF. In nucleotides, the CDR3 is TGTGCCAGCAGCTCAGGGGGCGCTAACTATGGCTACACCTTC.

This sequence joins TRBV25-1 and TRBJ2-7, with 12 positions matching TRBD1. The length of the CDR3 is 18 residues. In germline, CDR1 is MGHDK, CDR2 SYGVNS. V shed 5 bases, J shed 5 bases, and the junction held 16 bases outside the gene matches. DNA of the CDR3: TGTGCCAGCAGTCCTAACCCCGGGACAGGGGGCGTGAGGGACGAGCAGTACTTC. It encodes CASSPNPGTGGVRDEQYF.

The rearrangement uses TRBV5-1 and TRBJ2-1, with 7 bases lining up with TRBD2. Germline loops: CDR1 SGHRS, CDR2 YFSETQ. V lost 2 bases and J lost 5; bases outside the gene matches: 13. The CDR3 sequence is 17 residues long. CDR3: CASSLRAASGFDNEQFF. DNA of the CDR3: TGCGCCAGCAGCTTACGGGCTGCTAGCGGATTTGACAATGAGCAGTTCTTC. Variable domain in full (rest from reference TRBV5-1 and TRBJ2-1): KAGVTQTPRYLIKTRGQQVTLSCSPISGHRSVSWYQQTPGQGLQFLFEYFSETQRNKGNFPGRFSGRQFSNSRSEMNVSTLELGDSALYLCASSLRAASGFDNEQFFGPGTRLTVL.